Following are 14 T cell receptor beta chains from one sample sequenced in a study of blood T cell repertoires in COVID-19. Clones were read by immunoSEQ multiplex PCR, and TCRdb kept only the in-frame ones, dropping some. The sample yields around 350,000 clones, around 86% seen once. The specimen was peripheral blood. These receptors originate from a human donor in a cohort sampled during active COVID-19.

The rearrangement uses TRBV5-6 and TRBJ1-1; D gene ambiguous. This CDR3 spans 14 amino acids. Per germline, CDR1 SGHDT and CDR2 YYEEEE. V lost 0 bases and J 2 bases, leaving 8 bases between the germline ends. In DNA, the CDR3 is TGTGCCAGCAGCTTGGTACAGCCTAACACTGAAGCTTTCTTT. The encoded protein is CASSLVQPNTEAFF. Combining the CDR3 with reference TRBV5-6 and TRBJ1-1 gives the whole variable domain DAGVTQSPTHLIKTRGQQVTLRCSPKSGHDTVSWYQQALGQGPQFIFQYYEEEERQRGNFPDRFSGHQFPNYSSELNVNALLLGDSALYLCASSLVQPNTEAFFGQGTRLTVV.

This chain links TRBV6-6 with TRBJ2-5, with D maybe TRBD1 (5 bases). V was cut by 6 bases and J by 5 bases, with 7 bases left in between. The CDR3 length is 11 residues. In germline, CDR1 is MNHNY, CDR2 SVGAGI (reference sequence). The CDR3 sequence: CASRNRETQYF. CDR3 coding DNA: TGTGCCAGCAGGAACAGGGAGACCCAGTACTTC.

The chain links TRBV6-5 to TRBJ1-2, with TRBD1 matching 7 bases. Germline V gene lookup returns CDR1 MNHEY and CDR2 SVGAGI. The CDR3 is 13 amino acids. V dropped 6 bases and J dropped 2; count of bases not matched to a gene: 3. For the CDR3, the DNA is TGTGCCAGCAGCTTGGGACAGAACTATGGCTACACCTTC. It is translated as CASSLGQNYGYTF.

The chain carries TRBV18 and TRBJ2-7, with D maybe TRBD2 (6 bases). The CDR3 loop spans 15 amino acids. Trimming left V 3 bases short and J 3 bases short, with 15 bases between. CDR1 is KGHSH and CDR2 is LQKENI in the germline V gene. The CDR3 region has the DNA TGTGCCAGCTCACCCCGAGGAGGGCCCATCTACGAGCAGTACTTC. It translates to CASSPRGGPIYEQYF.

In DNA, the CDR3 is TGTGCCAGCAGTGAATCAGGGGATGAGGCCTATGGCTACACCTTC. Protein sequence: CASSESGDEAYGYTF. V gene TRBV2 combines with J gene TRBJ1-2; TRBD1 might be the D (6 bases). Germline values: CDR1 SNHLY, CDR2 FYNNEI. CDR3 size: 15 residues. Deletions cut 2 bases from V and 4 bases from J, with 14 bases between. Filled out from reference TRBV2 and TRBJ1-2, the complete variable domain reads EPEVTQTPSHQVTQMGQEVILRCVPISNHLYFYWYRQILGQKVEFLVSFYNNEISEKSEIFDDQFSVERPDGSNFTLKIRSTKLEDSAMYFCASSESGDEAYGYTFGSGTRLTVV.

The chain is built from TRBV11-2 and TRBJ2-3; D remains ambiguous. V was cut by 0 bases and J by 6 bases, with 7 bases left in between. The CDR3 has 13 amino acids. Germline CDR1 and CDR2: SGHAT and FQNNGV. In DNA form, the CDR3 reads TGTGCCAGCAGCTTAGATCGACTGGATACGCAGTATTTT. Translating it yields CASSLDRLDTQYF.

The genes are TRBV7-9 and TRBJ2-5, with D perhaps matching TRBD2 (6 bases). V lost 5 bases and J 7 bases, leaving 17 bases between the germline ends. Looked up from germline, CDR1 is SEHNR and CDR2 is FQNEAQ (reference sequence). The CDR3 loop spans 14 amino acids. CDR3 sequence: CASSRLGEVLTQYF. The CDR3 DNA is TGTGCCAGCAGCCGACTAGGGGAAGTGTTGACCCAGTACTTC.

The chain couples TRBV23-1 to TRBJ1-1; D is unresolved. TRBV23-1 is sorted into the ORF group, with uncertain function. CDR3 length: 12 residues. Trimming shortened V by 7 bases and J by 2 bases, and 8 bases separated the two germline ends. CDR3 in DNA: TGCGCCAGCAACAAAAGAAACACTGAAGCTTTCTTT. Translation gives CASNKRNTEAFF.

V and J are TRBV19 and TRBJ1-4, with TRBD1 as a possible D gene (6 bases). The CDR3 extends over 16 amino acids. V was pared by 5 bases and J by 8 bases, with 21 bases between. Germline CDR1 and CDR2: LNHDA and SQIVND (reference sequence). CDR3 bases: TGTGCCAGTAGTTTAAAATCTGGGGGGGCTGGAGAAAAACTGTTTTTT. Its protein is CASSLKSGGAGEKLFF.

The rearrangement joins TRBV5-4 to TRBJ1-3; D may be TRBD1 (5 bases). The CDR3 runs 14 residues. The germline V gene has CDR1 SGHNT and CDR2 YYREEE (reference sequence). Trimming took off 1 base at V and 2 bases at J, with 7 bases between the two ends. CDR3 coding DNA: TGTGCCAGCAGCTTGCAGGGAACTGGAAACACCATATATTTT. This sequence encodes CASSLQGTGNTIYF.

The chain is built from TRBV6-1 and TRBJ2-3; TRBD2 agrees at 7 bases. V shed 0 bases and J 4 bases; nucleotides not matched to a gene: 7. The CDR3 has 16 amino acids. CDR1 and CDR2 (germline): MNHNS, SASEGT. The DNA for the CDR3 is TGTGCCAGCAGTGAAGCCATGTGGAGCGGGGCAGATACGCAGTATTTT. It translates to CASSEAMWSGADTQYF.

The CDR3 nucleotides read TGTGCCAGCAGCCAACGGTCCGGGACAGGGAATGAAAAACTGTTTTTT. It yields the protein CASSQRSGTGNEKLFF. The chain carries TRBV16 and TRBJ1-4; 9 nucleotides agree with TRBD1. The germline V gene has CDR1 KGHSY and CDR2 FQNENV. This CDR3 is 16 amino acids long. V lost 2 bases to trimming and J lost 5 bases; unmatched junction nucleotides: 6.

Written as DNA, the CDR3 is TGTGCCAGCAGGTCCCTCCGGGACTCTAGAGATACGCAGTATTTT. Residues: CASRSLRDSRDTQYF. The chain uses TRBV28 and TRBJ2-3; possible D gene TRBD2, 6 bases. V shed 6 bases and J shed 5 bases, with 18 bases lying between them. CDR3 length equals 15 residues. Germline values: CDR1 MDHEN, CDR2 SYDVKM.

The chain carries TRBV2 and TRBJ1-1, with D possibly TRBD1 on 5 matching bases. The CDR3 is 13 amino acids. V was shortened by 10 bases and J by 0 bases, with 12 bases between the two germline ends. Per the germline V gene, CDR1 is SNHLY and CDR2 is FYNNEI. As DNA, the CDR3 is TGTGCCACCAAACAGGAAATGAACACTGAAGCTTTCTTT. Amino acids: CATKQEMNTEAFF.